This TCR beta chain derives from a study of blood T cell repertoires in COVID-19. The method was immunoSEQ multiplex PCR; TCRdb's version includes in-frame clones alone and lacks a portion of them. The sample shows around 170,000 clones, 88% of them seen only once. V gave up 3 bases and J gave up 5 bases, with 19 bases separating them. The germline V gene encodes CDR1 SGHNT and CDR2 YENEEA. The length of the CDR3 is 16 residues. The V and J genes are TRBV11-3 and TRBJ1-1, with TRBD1 as a possible D gene (5 bases). The TCR originated in a man aged 60 to 75 with acute or convalescent COVID-19. Sequences were obtained from peripheral blood. The CDR3 DNA is TGTGCCAGCAGCTTGTTAAGGGGACTCGCGGCAACTGAAGCTTTCTTT. Protein sequence: CASSLLRGLAATEAFF. Full variable domain (remainder filled in from reference TRBV11-3 and TRBJ1-1): EAGVVQSPRYKIIEKKQPVAFWCNPISGHNTLYWYLQNLGQGPELLIRYENEEAVDDSQLPKDRFSAERLKGVDSTLKIQPAELGDSAVYLCASSLLRGLAATEAFFGQGTRLTVV.